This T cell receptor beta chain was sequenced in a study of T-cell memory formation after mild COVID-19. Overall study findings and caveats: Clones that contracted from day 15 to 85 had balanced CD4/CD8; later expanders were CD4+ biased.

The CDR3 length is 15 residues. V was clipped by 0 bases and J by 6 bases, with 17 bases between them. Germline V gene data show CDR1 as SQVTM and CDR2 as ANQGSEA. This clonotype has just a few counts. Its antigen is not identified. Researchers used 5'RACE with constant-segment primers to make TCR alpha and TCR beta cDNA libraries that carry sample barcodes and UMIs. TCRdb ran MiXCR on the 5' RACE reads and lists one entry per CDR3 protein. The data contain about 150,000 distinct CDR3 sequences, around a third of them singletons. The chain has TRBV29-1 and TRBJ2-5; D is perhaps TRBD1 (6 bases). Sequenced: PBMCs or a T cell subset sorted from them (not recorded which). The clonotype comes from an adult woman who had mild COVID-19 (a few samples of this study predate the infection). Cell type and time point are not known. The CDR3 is CSVEDPLQGPKTQYF. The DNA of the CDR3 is TGCAGCGTTGAAGATCCGCTACAGGGTCCGAAGACCCAGTACTTC.